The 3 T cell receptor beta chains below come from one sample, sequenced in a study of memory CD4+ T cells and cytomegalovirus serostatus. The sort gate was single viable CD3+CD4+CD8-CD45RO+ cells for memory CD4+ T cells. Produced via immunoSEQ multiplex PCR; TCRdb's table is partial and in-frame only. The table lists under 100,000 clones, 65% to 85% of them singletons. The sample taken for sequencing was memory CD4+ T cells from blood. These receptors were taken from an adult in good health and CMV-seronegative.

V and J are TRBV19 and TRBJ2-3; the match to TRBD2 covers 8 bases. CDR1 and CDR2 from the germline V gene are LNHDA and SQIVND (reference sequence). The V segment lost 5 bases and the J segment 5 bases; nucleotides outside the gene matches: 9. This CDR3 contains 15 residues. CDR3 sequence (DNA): TGTGCCAGTAGTGACGGACTAGCAAGTTTAGATACGCAGTATTTT. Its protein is CASSDGLASLDTQYF.

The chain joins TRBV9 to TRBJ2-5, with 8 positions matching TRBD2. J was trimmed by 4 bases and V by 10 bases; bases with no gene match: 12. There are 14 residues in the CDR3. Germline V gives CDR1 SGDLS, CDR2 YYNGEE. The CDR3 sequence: CASDQAGDGETQYF. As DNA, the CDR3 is TGTGCCTCCGATCAAGCGGGGGATGGAGAGACCCAGTACTTC.

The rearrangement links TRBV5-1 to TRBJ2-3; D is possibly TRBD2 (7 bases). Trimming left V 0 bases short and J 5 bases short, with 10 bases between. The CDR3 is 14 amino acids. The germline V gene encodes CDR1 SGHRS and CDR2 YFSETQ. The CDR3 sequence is CASSLGGGIDTQYF. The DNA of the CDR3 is TGCGCCAGCAGCTTGGGGGGGGGCATAGATACGCAGTATTTT.